The 25 T cell receptor beta chains reported below all come from one sample, sequenced in a study of blood T cell repertoires in COVID-19. Assay used: immunoSEQ multiplex PCR; TCRdb lists only in-frame clones, some missing. Among about 340,000 clones, around 83% were seen once, and the ten largest hold around 3%. Sequencing used peripheral blood. The receptors shown here come from a man between 25 and 39 years old with active or convalescent COVID-19.

This CDR3 reads CASSLYGNSPLHF. Here the CDR3 DNA reads TGCGCCAGCAGCTTGTACGGTAATTCACCCCTCCACTTT. J is TRBJ1-6 and V is TRBV5-1; D not resolved. The CDR3 covers 13 residues. Looked up from germline, CDR1 is SGHRS and CDR2 is YFSETQ. The germline V and J ends were trimmed by 1 base and 6 bases, with 5 bases remaining between them.

This chain links TRBV4-1 with TRBJ2-1; maybe TRBD1 (5 bases). V lost 1 base and J lost 3, with 10 bases in between. The germline CDR1 and CDR2 sequences are MGHRA and YSYEKL. This CDR3 region has 15 residues. The CDR3 DNA follows: TGCGCCAGCAGCCAAGTTCCGGACAACTACAATGAGCAGTTCTTC. It specifies CASSQVPDNYNEQFF.

This clone has only one observation. This chain joins TRBV12-3 or TRBV12-4 and TRBJ2-1; 8 bases fit TRBD1. The CDR3 loop spans 13 amino acids. The trim removed 5 bases at V and 12 bases at J, leaving 9 bases unmatched. CDR3 nucleotides: TGTGCCAGCAGTCCCTTAATCAGGGGGCGGCAGTTCTTC. It encodes CASSPLIRGRQFF.

The chain has TRBV18 and TRBJ2-7; tentatively, D is TRBD1 (6 bases). CDR3 length equals 14 residues. V gave up 0 bases and J gave up 3 bases, with 9 bases separating them. Germline CDR1 and CDR2: KGHSH and LQKENI. The CDR3 spells CASSPPDSGYEQYF. The CDR3, as DNA: TGTGCCAGCTCACCACCGGACAGTGGCTACGAGCAGTACTTC.

J is TRBJ1-6 and V is TRBV5-1; perhaps TRBD1 as D (6 bases). In germline, CDR1 is SGHRS, CDR2 YFSETQ. Trimming shortened V by 3 bases and J by 0 bases, and 10 bases separated the two germline ends. The CDR3 spans 16 residues. Here the CDR3 reads CASSSTGASYNSPLHF. CDR3 nucleotides: TGCGCCAGCAGCTCGACAGGAGCCTCCTATAATTCACCCCTCCACTTT.

The rearrangement uses TRBV12-3 or TRBV12-4 and TRBJ2-7; TRBD2 matches at 8 bases. This CDR3 contains 13 residues. V trimming: 5 bases; J trimming: 3 bases; junction bases outside the gene matches: 3. CDR3 DNA: TGTGCCAGCAGTCCGGGACTAGACTACGAGCAGTACTTC. It yields the protein CASSPGLDYEQYF.

This clone has just one count. The chain is built from TRBV4-3 and TRBJ2-1, with TRBD1 as a possible D gene (7 bases). Deletions cut 5 bases from V and 6 bases from J, with 14 bases between. The CDR3 runs 14 residues. Germline V gene lookup returns CDR1 LGHNA and CDR2 YSLEER. CDR3 nucleotides: TGCGCCAGCAGCTTAGGAGGGACAGCCAATGAGCAGTTCTTC. It translates to CASSLGGTANEQFF.

This chain links TRBV12-2 with TRBJ2-7; TRBD1, the table's D call, lacks a check against the DNA. TRBV12-2 is labeled a pseudogene. The CDR3 is 17 residues long. CDR3 sequence: CASRSGTGGTISYEQYF. In DNA, the CDR3 is TGTGCAAGTCGCTCCGGGACAGGGGGCACCATTTCCTACGAGCAGTACTTC.

V usage is TRBV19 and J usage is TRBJ1-2; 12 bases line up with TRBD1. Germline-derived CDR1 and CDR2 are LNHDA and SQIVND (reference sequence). Unmatched junction bases numbered 11, after V lost 6 bases and J lost 6 bases. The CDR3 contains 16 residues. CDR3 in DNA: TGTGCCAGTAGAACCCGGGACAGGGGGCGATGGGATGGCTACACCTTC. This sequence encodes CASRTRDRGRWDGYTF.

The chain joins TRBV30 to TRBJ1-3; D perhaps matches TRBD1 (5 bases). This CDR3 region has 11 residues. With 1 base removed from V and 8 bases from J, the gap between germline ends came to 6 bases. CDR1 is GTSNPN and CDR2 is SVGIG in the germline V gene (reference sequence). The CDR3 loop is CAWSAGDTIYF. Here the CDR3 DNA reads TGTGCCTGGAGTGCGGGGGACACCATATATTTT.

V usage is TRBV21-1 and J usage is TRBJ1-2; the table names TRBD1, a call not compared with the DNA. TRBV21-1 is given as a pseudogene. This CDR3 spans 15 amino acids. The DNA for the CDR3 is TGTGCCAGCACCTCTTGGACAGGGAGCCCCTATGGCTACACCTTC. This translates into CASTSWTGSPYGYTF.

The chain is built from TRBV10-3 and TRBJ2-6, with D tentatively TRBD2 (5 bases). The germline CDR1 and CDR2 sequences are ENHRY and SYGVKD. The ends were cut back, 6 bases at V and 0 bases at J, with 21 bases in the middle. This CDR3 is 19 amino acids long. CDR3 bases: TGTGCCATCAGCCCTACGAGCGGAGTGGCGCTCTCTGGGGCCAACGTCCTGACTTTC. Its translation is CAISPTSGVALSGANVLTF.

The V and J genes are TRBV6-5 and TRBJ1-1; D gene unclear. CDR3 size: 13 residues. Germline values: CDR1 MNHEY, CDR2 SVGAGI. Trimming cost V 2 bases and J 5 bases, with 9 bases left between them. The CDR3, as DNA: TGTGCCAGCAGTTACGGGCAGGCTACTGAAGCTTTCTTT. It is translated as CASSYGQATEAFF.

V is TRBV7-2 and J is TRBJ2-7; 7 bases agree with TRBD2. V lost 8 bases, J lost 1 base, and 8 bases stayed unmatched. This CDR3 contains 14 residues. The germline V gene has CDR1 SGHTA and CDR2 FQGNSA. Written as DNA, the CDR3 is TGTGCCAGCGACCTTGCGGGGGTATCCTACGAGCAGTACTTC. It encodes CASDLAGVSYEQYF.

Worth noting for this clone: Other DNA sequences in the same sample also yield this CDR3. The J gene is TRBJ1-5, the V gene TRBV6-6; no clear D gene. Trimming pared 2 bases from V and 7 bases from J, leaving 12 bases between. From germline, CDR1 is MNHNY and CDR2 SVGAGI (reference sequence). CDR3 length: 14 residues. CDR3 sequence (DNA): TGTGCCAGCAGTTACGGCGGGGTAAACCAGCCCCAGCATTTT. This sequence encodes CASSYGGVNQPQHF.

The chain joins TRBV6-2 or TRBV6-3 to TRBJ2-5; 7 bases align to TRBD2. This CDR3 comprises 16 residues. Trimming removed 6 bases from V and 0 bases from J; junction bases left unmatched: 10. The germline V gene has CDR1 MNHEY and CDR2 SVGEGT. The CDR3 is CASSPGGSPYQETQYF. CDR3 coding DNA: TGTGCCAGCAGCCCGGGGGGTTCACCGTACCAAGAGACCCAGTACTTC.

This clone was seen just once. The chain links TRBV6-6 to TRBJ2-1; 11 bases line up with TRBD1. This CDR3 is built from 17 residues. Per the germline V gene, CDR1 is MNHNY and CDR2 is SVGAGI (reference sequence). V was clipped by 5 bases and J by 5 bases; unmatched bases: 11. The CDR3 DNA follows: TGTGCCAGCAGTCCGCGGACAGGGGGCGCCCCTAACAATGAGCAGTTCTTC. Translation: CASSPRTGGAPNNEQFF.

This chain connects TRBV7-9 to TRBJ1-1; D call uncertain. The CDR3 length is 14 residues. Trimming stripped 1 base from V and 4 bases from J, with 10 bases between. The germline V gene has CDR1 SEHNR and CDR2 FQNEAQ (reference sequence). Here the CDR3 reads CASSLGRRATEAFF. The CDR3, as DNA: TGTGCCAGCAGCTTAGGCAGGCGGGCCACTGAAGCTTTCTTT. Looking up the rest from reference TRBV7-9 and TRBJ1-1 gives the full variable domain: DTGVSQNPRHKITKRGQNVTFRCDPISEHNRLYWYRQTLGQGPEFLTYFQNEAQLEKSRLLSDRFSAERPKGSFSTLEIQRTEQGDSAMYLCASSLGRRATEAFFGQGTRLTVV.

The rearrangement links TRBV18 to TRBJ2-7, with D possibly TRBD2 on 5 matching bases. Per germline, CDR1 KGHSH and CDR2 LQKENI. The CDR3 covers 13 residues. Trimming left V 3 bases short and J 5 bases short, with 11 bases between. CDR3 sequence: CASSPLLGNEQYF. CDR3 nucleotide sequence: TGTGCCAGCTCACCCCTCCTCGGGAACGAGCAGTACTTC. The whole variable domain, remainder taken from reference TRBV18 and TRBJ2-7, is NAGVMQNPRHLVRRRGQEARLRCSPMKGHSHVYWYRQLPEEGLKFMVYLQKENIIDESGMPKERFSAEFPKEGPSILRIQQVVRGDSAAYFCASSPLLGNEQYFGPGTRLTVT.

This chain links TRBV11-3 with TRBJ1-1, with D tentatively TRBD1 (6 bases). CDR3 size: 14 residues. The germline V gene has CDR1 SGHNT and CDR2 YENEEA. V lost 1 base, J lost 8 bases, and 14 bases lay in between. CDR3 DNA sequence: TGTGCCAGCAGCTTAGTTCGACAGGCGTCCGAAGCTTTCTTT. Its translation: CASSLVRQASEAFF.

The chain links TRBV4-1 to TRBJ2-2; 7 bases agree with TRBD2. The CDR3 contains 15 residues. Germline V gene lookup returns CDR1 MGHRA and CDR2 YSYEKL. V was clipped by 0 bases and J by 2 bases; unmatched bases: 0. The CDR3 bases are TGCGCCAGCAGCCAAGAGGGACTAAACACCGGGGAGCTGTTTTTT. This codes for CASSQEGLNTGELFF.

There are a few counts of this clone. This chain links TRBV7-9 with TRBJ1-5; a possible D gene is TRBD1 (5 bases). The CDR3 spans 15 residues. Trimming stripped 4 bases from V and 4 bases from J, with 14 bases between. Per germline, CDR1 SEHNR and CDR2 FQNEAQ (reference sequence). The CDR3 coding sequence is TGTGCCAGCAGCTCACGCGGGACGGAGAATCAGCCCCAGCATTTT. This gives the protein CASSSRGTENQPQHF. Full variable domain (rest looked up from reference TRBV7-9 and TRBJ1-5): DTGVSQNPRHKITKRGQNVTFRCDPISEHNRLYWYRQTLGQGPEFLTYFQNEAQLEKSRLLSDRFSAERPKGSFSTLEIQRTEQGDSAMYLCASSSRGTENQPQHFGDGTRLSIL.

J is TRBJ1-2 and V is TRBV5-5; D ambiguous. V dropped 0 bases and J dropped 2 bases, with 14 bases sitting between them. The V gene's germline CDR1 is SGHKS and CDR2 YYEKEE (reference sequence). The CDR3 has 16 amino acids. CDR3 amino acids: CASSLAPGSSNYGYTF. The CDR3 DNA sequence: TGTGCCAGCAGCTTGGCCCCGGGGTCCAGCAACTATGGCTACACCTTC.

The chain employs TRBV6-5 and TRBJ1-2; 9 bases are a match to TRBD1. The CDR3 length is 14 residues. Germline CDR1 reads MNHEY; CDR2 reads SVGAGI. V shed 5 bases, J shed 2 bases, and the junction held 3 bases outside the gene matches. For the CDR3, the DNA is TGTGCCAGCAGTAGGGACAGGGCCAACTATGGCTACACCTTC. This sequence encodes CASSRDRANYGYTF.

This clone was recorded a few times. The gene calls are TRBV5-4 and TRBJ2-7; TRBD2 matches at 8 bases. The CDR3 is 15 residues long. Trimming removed 4 bases from V and 1 base from J; junction bases left unmatched: 7. Germline V lookup: CDR1 SGHNT, CDR2 YYREEE (reference sequence). CDR3 residues: CASSPSGSGSYEQYF. The CDR3, as DNA: TGTGCCAGCAGCCCCAGCGGGAGTGGTTCCTACGAGCAGTACTTC. The full variable domain, in which reference TRBV5-4 and TRBJ2-7 provide the parts outside the CDR3, is ETGVTQSPTHLIKTRGQQVTLRCSSQSGHNTVSWYQQALGQGPQFIFQYYREEENGRGNFPPRFSGLQFPNYSSELNVNALELDDSALYLCASSPSGSGSYEQYFGPGTRLTVT.